These 10 T cell receptor beta chains originate from one sample sequenced in a study of T cells after yellow fever vaccination. TCRdb used MiXCR to reprocess the 5' RACE reads, holding one entry per CDR3 protein. In the table there are around 310,000 distinct CDR3 sequences, 3.5% to 4.5% of which are singletons. This material consisted of PBMCs, taken 15 days after the yellow fever booster vaccination. The receptors stem from a man aged 18 to 30 who received the YFV17D yellow fever vaccine.

This clonotype has a handful of counts. This chain joins TRBV12-3 or TRBV12-4 and TRBJ2-2; D gene uncertain. There are 12 residues in the CDR3. V lost 3 bases and J lost 7, with 6 bases in between. The CDR3 DNA reads as TGTGCCAGCAGTTTCATAATCGGGGAGCTGTTTTTT. It specifies CASSFIIGELFF.

The V and J genes are TRBV4-1 and TRBJ2-6, with D possibly matching TRBD2 (5 bases). Germline CDR1 is MGHRA and CDR2 is YSYEKL. This CDR3 has 13 amino acids. V shed 7 bases and J shed 2 bases, with 6 bases lying between them. This CDR3 reads CASTGAGANVLTF. CDR3 nucleotide sequence: TGCGCCAGCACCGGGGCTGGGGCCAACGTCCTGACTTTC.

This clonotype was observed a handful of times. This sequence joins TRBV18 and TRBJ1-1, with 10 bases lining up with TRBD1. The CDR3 sequence is 14 residues long. The V and J ends lost 6 bases and 5 bases, in that order; junction bases with no gene match: 6. Germline CDR1 is KGHSH and CDR2 is LQKENI. The CDR3 DNA is TGTGCCAGCTCCCAAGACAGGGGGCGAACTGAAGCTTTCTTT. Its translation: CASSQDRGRTEAFF.

This clonotype has a count of ten or more. The rearrangement links TRBV20-1 to TRBJ2-2; TRBD1 aligns across 8 bases. J was trimmed by 3 bases and V by 7 bases; bases with no gene match: 4. The CDR3 length is 13 residues. In germline, CDR1 is DFQATT, CDR2 SNEGSKA (reference sequence). DNA for the CDR3: TGCAGTGGGCAGGGGGCGGACACCGGGGAGCTGTTTTTT. It is translated as CSGQGADTGELFF.

At least ten counts were recorded for this clonotype. The rearrangement uses TRBV7-2 and TRBJ1-1; no clear D. Trimming took 5 bases from V and 1 from J, leaving 8 bases between them. The germline V gene has CDR1 SGHTA and CDR2 FQGNSA. This CDR3 is built from 13 residues. This CDR3 is CASSPAKNTEAFF. In DNA form, the CDR3 reads TGTGCCAGCAGCCCTGCCAAGAACACTGAAGCTTTCTTT.

This clonotype came up many times. The chain is built from TRBV2 and TRBJ1-1, with D uncertain. V was trimmed by 7 bases and J by 1 base, leaving 10 bases between them. CDR3 length: 13 residues. The germline gives CDR1 SNHLY, CDR2 FYNNEI. The CDR3 DNA sequence: TGTGCCAGCACCAAGACGGAGAACACTGAAGCTTTCTTT. This sequence encodes CASTKTENTEAFF.

Ten or more counts support this clonotype. The chain links TRBV7-2 to TRBJ2-2; 11 nucleotides align to TRBD2. The CDR3 is made up of 15 amino acids. CDR1 SGHTA and CDR2 FQGNSA come from the germline V gene. J was trimmed by 11 bases and V by 3 bases; bases with no gene match: 8. CDR3 amino acids: CASSFSGLAARELFF. The CDR3 DNA sequence: TGTGCCAGCAGCTTTTCGGGACTAGCGGCCAGAGAGCTGTTTTTT.

This clonotype came up many times. This CDR3 is CSAREGLAGSPEQYV. The CDR3 region has the DNA TGCAGTGCTAGGGAAGGACTAGCGGGGTCACCCGAGCAGTACGTC. The rearrangement joins TRBV20-1 to TRBJ2-7, with TRBD2 matching 12 bases. Germline CDR1 reads DFQATT; CDR2 reads SNEGSKA (reference sequence). J was trimmed by 6 bases and V by 3 bases; bases with no gene match: 9. The CDR3 sequence is 15 residues long.

This clonotype turned up a few times. V gene TRBV12-3 or TRBV12-4 combines with J gene TRBJ1-3, with D tentatively TRBD1 (6 bases). The CDR3 runs to 13 residues. The V end was cut by 9 bases, the J end by 2 bases, with 11 bases between. The CDR3 bases are TGTGCCAGTAGGGGGGGAGCTGGAAACACCATATATTTT. This translates into CASRGGAGNTIYF.

This clonotype was counted many times. This chain's CDR3 is CASSLGGSVSYTGELFF. CDR3 bases: TGTGCCAGCAGCTTAGGGGGTAGCGTCTCATACACCGGGGAGCTGTTTTTT. The rearrangement links TRBV7-3 to TRBJ2-2; D possibly matches TRBD1 or TRBD2 (5 bases each). V was cut by 2 bases and J by 3 bases, with 16 bases left in between. The CDR3 has 17 residues. CDR1 SGHTA and CDR2 FQGTGA come from the germline V gene.